These T cell receptor beta chains were read from a single sample in a study of cytotoxic CD8 clonotypes in ibrutinib-treated CLL. Sequencing was performed with immunoSEQ multiplex PCR; in TCRdb, only in-frame clones are kept and a portion is missing. The sample lists hundreds of thousands of clones; about four fifths were seen once. The sample was PBMCs, taken after 12 months of ibrutinib treatment. These receptors were collected from a human donor with chronic lymphocytic leukemia. The CDR3 runs from the conserved cysteine through the conserved F or W. Fields, in order: J gene, D gene, V gene, clone size, CDR3 protein, CDR3 DNA. The D gene is left open where the match is weak. Rows may omit the clone size; those that give it use once, few, many or a size class.

>TRBJ1-6|.|TRBV7-9|.
CASSRGGDSPLHF
TGTGCCAGCAGCCGTGGGGGGGATTCACCCCTCCACTTT
>TRBJ1-1|.|TRBV2|.
CASSVYRMNTEAFF
TGTGCCAGCAGTGTTTACAGGATGAACACTGAAGCTTTCTTT
>TRBJ1-2|TRBD1|TRBV7-9|few
CASSLAQGAIYGYTF
TGTGCCAGCAGCTTGGCACAGGGGGCTATCTATGGCTACACCTTC
>TRBJ1-6|TRBD1|TRBV30|few
CAWSVRDRGSNSPLHF
TGTGCCTGGAGTGTACGGGACAGGGGAAGTAATTCACCCCTCCACTTT
>TRBJ2-7|.|TRBV6-6|.
CASSGVLYEQYF
TGTGCCAGCAGTGGGGTCCTCTACGAGCAGTACTTC
>TRBJ2-5|.|TRBV10-3|.
CAISEQQETQYF
TGTGCCATCAGTGAACAGCAAGAGACCCAGTACTTC
>TRBJ2-3|.|TRBV2|.
CASSERRGSTDTQYF
TGTGCCAGCAGTGAAAGGCGGGGTAGCACAGATACGCAGTATTTT
>TRBJ2-1|.|TRBV25-1|.
CASSDYNEQFF
TGTGCCAGCAGTGATTACAATGAGCAGTTCTTC
>TRBJ2-7|.|TRBV6-5|.
CASSYYRAYEQYF
TGTGCCAGCAGTTATTATCGGGCCTACGAGCAGTACTTC
>TRBJ2-7|.|TRBV19|few
CASSMFGAYEQYF
TGTGCCAGTAGTATGTTCGGAGCCTACGAGCAGTACTTC
>TRBJ1-6|.|TRBV11-2|.
CASKESYNSPLHF
TGTGCCAGCAAGGAATCCTATAATTCACCCCTCCACTTT
>TRBJ2-1|.|TRBV9|.
CASSSRGTSNEQFF
TGTGCCAGCAGCTCGCGGGGAACTTCAAATGAGCAGTTCTTC
>TRBJ2-7|.|TRBV4-2|.
CASSQVGYYEQYF
TGTGCCAGCAGCCAAGTAGGGTACTACGAGCAGTACTTC
>TRBJ1-2|TRBD1|TRBV2|.
CASSRTPGQGDGYTF
TGTGCCAGCAGTCGAACTCCTGGACAGGGCGACGGCTACACCTTC
>TRBJ1-3|.|TRBV18|once
CASSTLGADSGNTIYF
TGTGCCAGCTCAACCTTAGGGGCCGACTCTGGAAACACCATATATTTT
>TRBJ2-1|.|TRBV9|once
CASSVRWGGGEQFF
TGTGCCAGCAGCGTACGGTGGGGAGGAGGTGAGCAGTTCTTC
>TRBJ1-1|.|TRBV7-6|.
CASSLAGGLNTEAFF
TGTGCCAGCAGCTTAGCGGGGGGCTTGAACACTGAAGCTTTCTTT
>TRBJ2-4|.|TRBV7-9|few
CASSLGPGLAKNIQYF
TGTGCCAGCAGCTTAGGACCGGGACTAGCCAAAAACATTCAGTACTTC
>TRBJ2-5|TRBD2|TRBV5-4|.
CASSLGLAGGQGGETQYF
TGTGCCAGCAGCCTGGGACTAGCGGGGGGCCAGGGGGGAGAGACCCAGTACTTC
>TRBJ2-1|TRBD1|TRBV5-6|.
CASSLGFGQGTNEQFF
TGTGCCAGCAGCTTGGGGTTCGGACAGGGAACGAATGAGCAGTTCTTC
>TRBJ2-7|TRBD1|TRBV5-5|.
CASSSKPRQGAYEQYF
TGTGCCAGCAGCTCCAAGCCGAGACAGGGTGCCTACGAGCAGTACTTC
>TRBJ2-3|TRBD2|TRBV5-8|.
CASSRGLAGAPDTQYF
TGTGCCAGCAGCCGGGGACTAGCGGGAGCCCCAGATACGCAGTATTTT
>TRBJ1-1|.|TRBV5-1|.
CASSSSRENTEAFF
TGCGCCAGCAGCTCGTCCAGAGAGAACACTGAAGCTTTCTTT
>TRBJ2-5|TRBD2|TRBV9|.
CASSVGGTSGSQETQYF
TGTGCCAGCAGCGTAGGGGGGACTAGCGGCTCACAAGAGACCCAGTACTTC
>TRBJ1-2|.|TRBV6-1|.
CASSEAGGREYGYTF
TGTGCCAGCAGTGAAGCAGGGGGGAGAGAGTATGGCTACACCTTC
>TRBJ2-3|.|TRBV2|.
CASRIWAKPPTDTQYF
TGTGCCAGCAGGATTTGGGCTAAGCCTCCCACAGATACGCAGTATTTT
>TRBJ2-2|.|TRBV6-1|.
CATHITGELFF
TGTGCCACCCACATCACCGGGGAGCTGTTTTTT
>TRBJ2-1|TRBD1|TRBV5-1|.
CASSWGTGLINEQFF
TGCGCCAGCAGCTGGGGGACAGGACTTATCAATGAGCAGTTCTTC
>TRBJ1-2|.|TRBV27|.
CASSPGWGGYTF
TGTGCCAGCAGCCCAGGGTGGGGTGGCTACACCTTC
>TRBJ1-1|.|TRBV29-1|.
CSVRLPTVNTEAFF
TGCAGCGTTCGACTTCCGACTGTGAACACTGAAGCTTTCTTT
>TRBJ2-1|TRBD2|TRBV6-4|.
CASSDSVGGAYNEQFF
TGTGCCAGCAGTGACTCTGTGGGGGGGGCCTACAATGAGCAGTTCTTC
>TRBJ1-5|TRBD1|TRBV10-3|.
CAISAGLGTGPSNQPQHF
TGTGCCATCAGTGCGGGTCTCGGGACAGGCCCAAGCAATCAGCCCCAGCATTTT
>TRBJ2-1|.|TRBV14|.
CASSQGASIGYNEQFF
TGTGCCAGCAGCCAAGGGGCGTCCATCGGGTACAATGAGCAGTTCTTC
>TRBJ2-3|.|TRBV11-1|.
CASSLKGARETDTQYF
TGTGCCAGCAGCTTAAAAGGGGCCAGGGAGACAGATACGCAGTATTTT
>TRBJ2-7|.|TRBV2|.
CASSRDHLRRSYEQYF
TGTGCCAGCAGCCGAGACCACCTCAGGAGATCCTACGAGCAGTACTTC
>TRBJ2-7|TRBD1|TRBV18|.
CASSRGTGGDGRQYF
TGTGCCAGCTCCCGAGGGACAGGGGGTGATGGACGGCAGTACTTC